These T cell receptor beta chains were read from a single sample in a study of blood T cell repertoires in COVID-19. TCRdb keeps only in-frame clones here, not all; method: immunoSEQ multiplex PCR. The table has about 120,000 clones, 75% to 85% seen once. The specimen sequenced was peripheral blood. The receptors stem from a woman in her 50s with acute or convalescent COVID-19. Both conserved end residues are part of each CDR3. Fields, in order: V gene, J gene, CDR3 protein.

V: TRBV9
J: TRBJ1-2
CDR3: CASSVGTGIYTF

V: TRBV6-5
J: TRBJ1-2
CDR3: CASRVGGTRQGYTF

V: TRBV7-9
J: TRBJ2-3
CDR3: CASSLGARDADTQYF

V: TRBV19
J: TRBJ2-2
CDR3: CASMVAGANTGELFF

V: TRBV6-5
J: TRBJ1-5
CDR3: CASQRTGPGQPQHF

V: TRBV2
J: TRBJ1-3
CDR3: CASNGGVSNTIYF

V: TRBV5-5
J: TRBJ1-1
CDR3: CASSLGLLEAFF

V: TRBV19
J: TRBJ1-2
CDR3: CASSIQGRDNGYTF

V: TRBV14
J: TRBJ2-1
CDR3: CASSQWTGASYNEQFF

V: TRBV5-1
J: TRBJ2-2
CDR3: CASSEPIRTGELFF

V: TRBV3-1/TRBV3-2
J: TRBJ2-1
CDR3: CASSHWDRGNEQFF

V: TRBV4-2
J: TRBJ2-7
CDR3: CASSQVAGGSVYEQYF

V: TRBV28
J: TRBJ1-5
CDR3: CASSLRSGFNQPQHF

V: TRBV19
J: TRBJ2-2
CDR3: CASIPGQGSTGELFF

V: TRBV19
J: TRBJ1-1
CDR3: CASRRTGKGTEAFF

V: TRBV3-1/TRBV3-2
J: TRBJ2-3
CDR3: CASSPSPLAGVGTQYF

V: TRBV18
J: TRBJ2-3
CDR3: CASSPPITGTDTQYF

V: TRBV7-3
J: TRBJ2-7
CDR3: CASSLSAGTDYEQYF

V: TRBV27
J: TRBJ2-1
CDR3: CASSFGGADNEQFF

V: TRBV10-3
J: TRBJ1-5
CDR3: CAIGEVGSNQPQHF

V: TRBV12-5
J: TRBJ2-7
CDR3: CASGFGTETYEQYF

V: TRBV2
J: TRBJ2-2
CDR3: CASSQVSNTGELFF

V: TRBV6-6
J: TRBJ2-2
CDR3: CASTLEGANTGELFF

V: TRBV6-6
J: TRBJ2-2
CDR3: CASSYGGENTGELFF

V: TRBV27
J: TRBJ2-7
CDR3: CASSFREGGYEQYF

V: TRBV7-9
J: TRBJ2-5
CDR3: CASSLGPGRDQYF

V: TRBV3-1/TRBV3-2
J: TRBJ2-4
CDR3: CASSLGGASTKNIQYF

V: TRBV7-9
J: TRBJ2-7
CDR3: CASSSGLALPEQYF

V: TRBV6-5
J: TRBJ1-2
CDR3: CASRYGQLIYGYTF

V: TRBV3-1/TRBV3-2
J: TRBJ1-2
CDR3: CASSQGQGATGYTF

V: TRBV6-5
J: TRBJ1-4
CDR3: CASRGSGTANEKLFF

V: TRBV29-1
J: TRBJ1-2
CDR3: CSAGQGISYGYTF

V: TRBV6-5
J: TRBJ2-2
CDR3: CASLGQGRMELFF

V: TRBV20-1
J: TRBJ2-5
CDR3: CSASLAGVYQETQYF

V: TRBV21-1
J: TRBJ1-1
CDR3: CASSKGPGYLNTEAFF

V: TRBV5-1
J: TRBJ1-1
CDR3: CASSSQGVNTEAFF

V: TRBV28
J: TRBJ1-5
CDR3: CASRGTGVNQPQHF

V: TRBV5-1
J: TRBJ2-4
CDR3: CASSLADPGDIQYF

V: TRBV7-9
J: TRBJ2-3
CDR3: CASSRQGTQYF

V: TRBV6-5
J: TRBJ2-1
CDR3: CASMWGGPVFF

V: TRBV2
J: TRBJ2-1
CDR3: CASSGLAHEQFF

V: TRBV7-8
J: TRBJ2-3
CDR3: CASSLSRESDTQYF

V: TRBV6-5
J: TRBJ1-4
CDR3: CASSTMRTTNEKLFF

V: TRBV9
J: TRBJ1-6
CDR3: CASSVEGDPYNSPLHF

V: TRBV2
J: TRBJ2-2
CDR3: CASRSAAGELFF

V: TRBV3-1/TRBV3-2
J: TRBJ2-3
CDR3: CASSQSLAGADTQYF

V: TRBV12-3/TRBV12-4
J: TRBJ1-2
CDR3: CASSTGTGKGYTF

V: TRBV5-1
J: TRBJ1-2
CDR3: CASSLENPGYGYTF

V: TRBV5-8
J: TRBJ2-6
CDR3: CASSLGTGSFSGANVLTF

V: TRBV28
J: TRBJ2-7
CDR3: CASRQTSPSYEQYF

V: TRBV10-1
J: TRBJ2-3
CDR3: CASSPAGVGTDTQYF

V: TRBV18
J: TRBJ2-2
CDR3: CASSPAVSQAGELFF

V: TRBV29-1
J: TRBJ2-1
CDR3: CSVAPTLSGSSYNEQFF

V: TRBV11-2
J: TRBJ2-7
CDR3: CASSLVGTVTYEQYF

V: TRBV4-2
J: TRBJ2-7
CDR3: CASSTGTNLEQYF

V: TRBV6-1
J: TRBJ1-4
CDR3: CASSESRINEKLFF

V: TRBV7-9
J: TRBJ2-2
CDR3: CASSLKAGVHGELFF